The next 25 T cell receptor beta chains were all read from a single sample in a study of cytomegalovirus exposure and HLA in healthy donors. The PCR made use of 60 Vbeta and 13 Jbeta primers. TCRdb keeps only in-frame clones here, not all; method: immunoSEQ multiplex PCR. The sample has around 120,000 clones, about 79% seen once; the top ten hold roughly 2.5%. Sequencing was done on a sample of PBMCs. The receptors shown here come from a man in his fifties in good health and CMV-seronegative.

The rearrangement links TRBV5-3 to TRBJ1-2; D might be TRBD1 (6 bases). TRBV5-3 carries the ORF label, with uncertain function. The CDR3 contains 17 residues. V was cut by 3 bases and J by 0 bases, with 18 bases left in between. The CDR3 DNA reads TGTGCCAGAAGCTCAAGACAGGCCGTCATTTCTAACTATGGCTACACCTTC. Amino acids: CARSSRQAVISNYGYTF.

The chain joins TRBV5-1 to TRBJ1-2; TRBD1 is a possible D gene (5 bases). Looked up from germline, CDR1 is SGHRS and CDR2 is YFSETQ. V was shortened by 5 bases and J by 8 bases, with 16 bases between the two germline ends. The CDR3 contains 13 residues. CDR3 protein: CASSSGTPQGYTF. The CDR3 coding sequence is TGCGCCAGCAGTTCCGGGACTCCTCAGGGCTACACCTTC.

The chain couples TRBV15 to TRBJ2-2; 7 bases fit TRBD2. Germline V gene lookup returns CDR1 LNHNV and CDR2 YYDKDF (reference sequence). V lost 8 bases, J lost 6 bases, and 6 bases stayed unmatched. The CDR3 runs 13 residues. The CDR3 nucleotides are TGTGCCACCCGTAGCGGGCCACCCGGGGAGCTGTTTTTT. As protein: CATRSGPPGELFF.

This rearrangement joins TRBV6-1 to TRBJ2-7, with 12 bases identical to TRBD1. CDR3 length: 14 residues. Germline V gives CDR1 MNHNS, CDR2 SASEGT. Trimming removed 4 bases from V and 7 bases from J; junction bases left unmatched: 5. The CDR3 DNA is TGTGCCAGCAGTGCCGGGACAGGGGGCCGGGAGCAGTACTTC. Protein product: CASSAGTGGREQYF.

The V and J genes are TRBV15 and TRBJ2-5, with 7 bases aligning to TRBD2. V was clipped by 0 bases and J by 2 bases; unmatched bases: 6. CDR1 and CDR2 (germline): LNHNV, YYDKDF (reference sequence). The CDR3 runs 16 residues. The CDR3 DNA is TGTGCCACCAGCAGAGATCAAGGCGGGGGACAAGAGACCCAGTACTTC. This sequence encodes CATSRDQGGGQETQYF.

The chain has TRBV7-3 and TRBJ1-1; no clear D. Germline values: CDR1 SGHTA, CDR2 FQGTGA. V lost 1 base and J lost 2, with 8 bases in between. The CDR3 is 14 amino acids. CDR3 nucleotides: TGTGCCAGCAGCTTAATTGGAGGAAACACTGAAGCTTTCTTT. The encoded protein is CASSLIGGNTEAFF. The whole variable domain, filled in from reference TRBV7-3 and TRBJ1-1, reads GAGVSQTPSNKVTEKGKYVELRCDPISGHTALYWYRQSLGQGPEFLIYFQGTGAADDSGLPNDRFFAVRPEGSVSTLKIQRTERGDSAVYLCASSLIGGNTEAFFGQGTRLTVV.

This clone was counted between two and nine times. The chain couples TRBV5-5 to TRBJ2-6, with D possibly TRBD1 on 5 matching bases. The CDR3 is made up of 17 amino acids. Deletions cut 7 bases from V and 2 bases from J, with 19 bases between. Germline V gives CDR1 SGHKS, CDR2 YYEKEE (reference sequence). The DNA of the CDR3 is TGTGCCAGCCAACAACCAGGGTTAATGGCTGGGGCCAACGTCCTGACTTTC. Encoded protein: CASQQPGLMAGANVLTF.

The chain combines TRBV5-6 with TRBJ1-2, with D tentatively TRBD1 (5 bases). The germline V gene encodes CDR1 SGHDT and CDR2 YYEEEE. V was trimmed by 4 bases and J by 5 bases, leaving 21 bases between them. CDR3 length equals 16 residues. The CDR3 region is CASSPVGGAVEYGYTF. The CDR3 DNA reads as TGTGCCAGCAGCCCGGTCGGTGGGGCAGTAGAATATGGCTACACCTTC.

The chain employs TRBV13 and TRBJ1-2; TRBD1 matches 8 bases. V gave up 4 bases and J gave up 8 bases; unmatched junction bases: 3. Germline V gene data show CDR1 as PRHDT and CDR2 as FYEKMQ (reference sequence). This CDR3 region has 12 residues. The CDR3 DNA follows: TGTGCCAGCAGCTCAGGGGGCTCAGGCTACACCTTC. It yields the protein CASSSGGSGYTF.

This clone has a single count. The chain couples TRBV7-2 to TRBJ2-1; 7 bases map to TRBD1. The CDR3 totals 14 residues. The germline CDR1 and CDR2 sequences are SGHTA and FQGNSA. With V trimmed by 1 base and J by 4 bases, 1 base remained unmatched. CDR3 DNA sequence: TGTGCCAGCAGCTTAGAGGGACAGTACAATGAGCAGTTCTTC. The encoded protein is CASSLEGQYNEQFF.

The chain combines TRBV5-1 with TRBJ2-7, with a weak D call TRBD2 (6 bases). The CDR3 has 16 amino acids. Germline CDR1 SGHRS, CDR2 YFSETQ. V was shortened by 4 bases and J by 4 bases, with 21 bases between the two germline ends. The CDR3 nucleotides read TGCGCCAGCAGCCTCCTGAGAGGGAGGCAGTCGTACGAGCAGTACTTC. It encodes CASSLLRGRQSYEQYF.

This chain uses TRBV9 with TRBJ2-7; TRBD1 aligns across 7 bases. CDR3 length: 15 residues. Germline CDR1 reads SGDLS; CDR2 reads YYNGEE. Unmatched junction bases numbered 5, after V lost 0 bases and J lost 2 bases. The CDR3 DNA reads TGTGCCAGCAGCGTAGGGGGGACAGAAGCCTACGAGCAGTACTTC. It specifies CASSVGGTEAYEQYF.

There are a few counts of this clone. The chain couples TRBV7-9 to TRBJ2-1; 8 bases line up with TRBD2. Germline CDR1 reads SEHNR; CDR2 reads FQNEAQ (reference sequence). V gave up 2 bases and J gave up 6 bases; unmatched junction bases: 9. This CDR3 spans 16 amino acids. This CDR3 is CASSLSGGGLSNEQFF. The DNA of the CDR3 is TGTGCCAGCAGCTTAAGTGGCGGGGGGCTCAGCAATGAGCAGTTCTTC.

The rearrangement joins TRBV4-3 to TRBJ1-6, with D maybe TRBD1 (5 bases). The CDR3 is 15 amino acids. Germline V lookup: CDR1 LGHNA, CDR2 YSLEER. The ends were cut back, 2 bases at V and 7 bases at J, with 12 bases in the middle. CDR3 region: CASSQFWGVNSPLHF. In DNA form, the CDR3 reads TGCGCCAGCAGCCAATTTTGGGGGGTCAATTCACCCCTCCACTTT.

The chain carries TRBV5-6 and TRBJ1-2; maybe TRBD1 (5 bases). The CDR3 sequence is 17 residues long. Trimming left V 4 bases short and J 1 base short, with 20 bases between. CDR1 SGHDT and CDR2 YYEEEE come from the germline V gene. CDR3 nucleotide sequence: TGTGCCAGCAGCCTATGGGTCGACAGAGAAGTTAACTATGGCTACACCTTC. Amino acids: CASSLWVDREVNYGYTF. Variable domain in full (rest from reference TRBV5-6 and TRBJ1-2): DAGVTQSPTHLIKTRGQQVTLRCSPKSGHDTVSWYQQALGQGPQFIFQYYEEEERQRGNFPDRFSGHQFPNYSSELNVNALLLGDSALYLCASSLWVDREVNYGYTFGSGTRLTVV.

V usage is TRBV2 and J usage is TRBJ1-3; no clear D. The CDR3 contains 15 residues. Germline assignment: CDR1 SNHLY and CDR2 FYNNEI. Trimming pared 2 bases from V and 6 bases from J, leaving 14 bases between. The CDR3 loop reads CASSELHNGENTIYF. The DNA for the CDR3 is TGTGCCAGCAGTGAATTGCACAACGGAGAAAACACCATATATTTT.

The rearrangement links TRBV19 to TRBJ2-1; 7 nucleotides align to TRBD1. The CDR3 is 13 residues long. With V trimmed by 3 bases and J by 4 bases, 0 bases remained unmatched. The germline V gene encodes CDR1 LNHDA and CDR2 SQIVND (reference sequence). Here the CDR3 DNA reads TGTGCCAGTAGTATGGGACAGTACAATGAGCAGTTCTTC. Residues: CASSMGQYNEQFF.

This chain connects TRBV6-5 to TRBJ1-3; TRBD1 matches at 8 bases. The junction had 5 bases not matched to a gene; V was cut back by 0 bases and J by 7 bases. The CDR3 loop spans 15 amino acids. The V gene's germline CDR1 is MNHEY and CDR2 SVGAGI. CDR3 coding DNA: TGTGCCAGCAGTTACTCTACAGGGGGTAGGAACACCATATATTTT. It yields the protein CASSYSTGGRNTIYF.

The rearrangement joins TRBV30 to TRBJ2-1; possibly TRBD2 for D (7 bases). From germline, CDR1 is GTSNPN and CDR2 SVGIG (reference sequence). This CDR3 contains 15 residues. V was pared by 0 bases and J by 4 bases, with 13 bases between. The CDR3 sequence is CAWSVRGALYNEQFF. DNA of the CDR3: TGTGCCTGGAGTGTACGGGGGGCCCTTTACAATGAGCAGTTCTTC.

For the CDR3, the DNA is TGTGCCAGCAGCTTGGCCGCGGATCAGCCCCAGCATTTT. Translated, it gives CASSLAADQPQHF. The V call is TRBV5-4, the J call TRBJ1-5, with D unclear. The CDR3 contains 13 residues. Germline V gene lookup returns CDR1 SGHNT and CDR2 YYREEE (reference sequence). The V and J ends lost 0 bases and 5 bases respectively, with 6 bases between them.

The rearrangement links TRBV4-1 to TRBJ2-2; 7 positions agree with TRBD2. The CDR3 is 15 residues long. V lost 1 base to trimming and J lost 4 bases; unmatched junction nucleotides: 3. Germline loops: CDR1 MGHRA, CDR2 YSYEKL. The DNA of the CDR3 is TGCGCCAGCAGCCAAGGGCGGGAGCGCACCGGGGAGCTGTTTTTT. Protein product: CASSQGRERTGELFF.

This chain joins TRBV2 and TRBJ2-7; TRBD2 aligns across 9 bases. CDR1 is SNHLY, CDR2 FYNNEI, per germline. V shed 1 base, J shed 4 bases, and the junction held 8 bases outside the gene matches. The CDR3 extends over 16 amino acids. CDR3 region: CASSEERGAVRYEQYF. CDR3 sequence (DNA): TGTGCCAGCAGTGAAGAGCGGGGGGCAGTTAGGTACGAGCAGTACTTC.

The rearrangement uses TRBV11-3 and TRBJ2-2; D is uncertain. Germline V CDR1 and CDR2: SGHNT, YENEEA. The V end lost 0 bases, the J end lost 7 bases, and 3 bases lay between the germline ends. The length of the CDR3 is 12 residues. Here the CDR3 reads CASSLDRGELFF. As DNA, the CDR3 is TGTGCCAGCAGCTTAGATCGCGGGGAGCTGTTTTTT.

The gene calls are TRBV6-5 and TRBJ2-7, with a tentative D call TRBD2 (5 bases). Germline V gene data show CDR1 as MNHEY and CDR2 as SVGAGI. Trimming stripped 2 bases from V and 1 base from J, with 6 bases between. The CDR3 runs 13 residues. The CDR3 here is CASSYAGSYEQYF. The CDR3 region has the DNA TGTGCCAGCAGTTACGCGGGTTCCTACGAGCAGTACTTC.

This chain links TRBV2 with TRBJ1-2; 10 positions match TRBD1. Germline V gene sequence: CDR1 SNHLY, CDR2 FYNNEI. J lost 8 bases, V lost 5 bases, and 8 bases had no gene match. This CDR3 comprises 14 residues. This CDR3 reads CASSRTGTGVGYTF. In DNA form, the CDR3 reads TGTGCCAGCAGTAGGACCGGGACAGGGGTCGGCTACACCTTC.